This TCR beta chain was sequenced for a study of a mutant IDH1 vaccine in newly diagnosed glioma. TCRdb's table, derived via immunoSEQ multiplex PCR, lists solely in-frame clones and lacks some. The sample holds over 55,000 clones, 89% seen once. Of note for this clone: Its antigen is as yet unknown.

Time point here: week 11, during vaccination. All doses held 300 ug of mutant IDH1 20-mer peptide, with topical imiquimod. This clonotype originated in a middle-aged man with glioma. Specimen: PBMCs, collected from a glioma patient whose treatment included an IDH1 peptide vaccine.

CDR3 residues: CASSFPTGTSGTYEQYF. CDR3 DNA: TGTGCCAGCAGCTTCCCAACCGGGACTAGCGGGACCTACGAGCAGTACTTC. The J gene is TRBJ2-7, the V gene TRBV5-6; 13 bases match TRBD2. This CDR3 region has 17 residues. V trimming: 2 bases; J trimming: 2 bases; junction bases outside the gene matches: 7. CDR1 and CDR2 (germline): SGHDT, YYEEEE.